This TCR beta chain was identified during a study of radiation and T cells in renal cell carcinoma (dated by TCRdb to the early 2020s). Some background on the complete study: Samples were obtained from a clinical trial, in which 15 Gy stereotactic body radiation therapy was delivered to primary renal cell carcinomas and nephrectomy was performed 4 weeks later. In total, 50 to 55 samples underwent TCR beta sequencing: about 25 tumors plus 27 peripheral blood samples. A total of about 3.8 million unique CDR3 nucleotide sequences, encoding 2.7 million or so unique CDR3 amino acid sequences, were found across all 55 or so samples. Points the paper makes about the study in general: In blood, the top tumor clonotypes increased from baseline to 2 weeks after radiation and then shrank by 4 weeks, which suggests a temporary expansion of tumor-resident clones. Because no pretreatment tumor biopsies were available, whether clonotypes were present in the tumor at baseline could not be determined. Dynamics of the blood repertoire were not tracked past 4 weeks after treatment. With a single-armed trial design, the study had no way to address how radiation dose or scheduling affects the TCR repertoire.

TCR beta libraries were generated from genomic DNA with the immunoSEQ kit, following the manufacturer's recommendations. To prepare libraries, a first multiplex PCR with proprietary primers was run, followed by a second PCR that added unique barcodes, and a bead cleanup was done after each round. A positive control reaction and a negative control reaction, both provided in the kit, were run with every batch of samples. The final libraries were assessed on an Agilent 4200 TapeStation D1000 ScreenTape, pooled by volume, and quantified by qPCR. Sequencing ran on an Illumina NextSeq500 with a MidOutput 150-cycle cartridge, using 156 Read1 and 15 Index1 cycles with kit custom primers. The pooled library was loaded at 1.0 pM, with an approximately 21% PhiX control spiked in. On the study's bioinformatics: Vendor-processed data were analyzed in R, and a clonotype was defined as all T cells sharing the same CDR3 nucleotide sequence. For clone abundance analyses, frequencies were normalized to the 10,000 most abundant clones per sample. Public T cell clones, which averaged fewer than five per sample, were excluded before analysis. An abundance difference of at least 32-fold between compartments was the criterion for calling clonotypes tumor-enriched or baseline blood-enriched. A beta-binomial differential abundance model was used to identify clonotypes that were expanded or contracted between blood time points. The Baroni-Urbani and Buser coefficient was used to measure tumor-blood repertoire similarity, and groups were compared with two-tailed Wilcoxon tests in R. The clones in this table, taken by TCRdb from immuneACCESS, are in-frame only. Not every clone is retained; where verified, under half of the shortfall comes from an unresolved V gene, and the cause of the rest is unknown. Clone size and the V and J calls come from that table; the DNA yielded D and trimming. Across this sample there are approximately 140,000 clones, with over 80% seen only once. Under 30% of the sample goes to the ten largest clones.

With respect to this clone: There is no known antigen for this receptor. One base away there is no much larger clone; base qualities are not given.

The time point label here, explained by the study, means: baseline pretreatment blood. The treatment or condition tag for this specimen amounts to: 15 Gy SBRT to primary tumor, nephrectomy 4 weeks later. To track tumor-enriched clonotypes, serial peripheral blood was sampled from radiation-treated patients at baseline and at 2 weeks and 4 weeks after SBRT. All patients had renal cell carcinoma with clear cell pathology. The QIAamp DNA Blood Mini Kit (Qiagen) was used to prepare genomic DNA for TCR sequencing. The analyses included just those samples that passed every quality control check. The CDR3 measures 17 amino acids from cysteine to phenylalanine. Just CDR3 DNA is preserved here, 51 bases in frame from base 1. V was cut back by 3 bases and J by 2 bases, leaving a gap of 21 bases between them. The germline V gene (reference sequence) specifies SGHKS as CDR1 and YYEKEE as CDR2.

The chain links TRBV5-5 with TRBJ2-7; D gene: possibly TRBD2, on 6 matching bases. This TCR was recovered from a woman in her forties or fifties with renal cell carcinoma. The sample in question was blood, obtained from a patient whose treatment included radiotherapy and nephrectomy. The DNA sequence is TGTGCCAGCAGCTACCCGCCCACTAGCTACCGCGCCTACGAGCAGTACTTC. Translation gives CASSYPPTSYRAYEQYF.